Included here is one T cell receptor (beta chain) sequence, with context. This sample stems from a study of blood T cells in healthy people across ages. Study context: There was about one barcoded beta molecule captured by template switching per two T cells.

The CDR3 covers 19 residues. The germline CDR1 and CDR2 sequences are MGHRA and YSYEKL. A second PCR, run for roughly 7 to 12 cycles, used a sample-barcoded 5' primer plus a J-beta primer mix. One entry per CDR3 protein results from TCRdb running MiXCR on the 5' RACE reads. The profile shows approximately 1,000,000 distinct CDR3 sequences, roughly two fifths of them singletons. Sequences were obtained from blood. This chain uses TRBV4-1 with TRBJ2-1; D may match TRBD1 or TRBD2 (5 bases each). The better agreement between TRBJ2-7 and the DNA end casts doubt on the J call. This receptor was obtained from a man between 18 and 35 years old in good health. The CDR3, as DNA: TGCGCCAGCAGCCGAGACCCCTGGGGGACGCTCGATTCCTACAATGAGCAGTACTTC. Encoded protein: CASSRDPWGTLDSYNEQYF.